This T cell receptor (beta chain) was found in a study of Tregs in tolerant kidney transplant recipients. Study findings and constraints: Changing PCR primers prevented nucleotide comparison between some patients' samples.

The nonmyeloablative bone marrow transplants came from related graft donors, with transient mixed chimerism. Thawed PBMCs were FACS-sorted into unstimulated CD4+CD25+CD127- regulatory T cells, CD4+CD25- non-regulatory cells, CD4 and CD8 cells. Profiled with immunoSEQ multiplex PCR; TCRdb holds only in-frame clones, not every one. Here the sample table reports 9,000 to 13,000 clones. Of note for this clone: What it binds is unknown. From the germline J gene comes the end of the CDR3, since the read stops 3 residues before it.

V lost 5 bases and J 4 bases, leaving 20 bases between the germline ends. This CDR3 region has 16 residues. This specimen was CD8+ T cells from blood (PBMCs), taken 24 months after the transplant. The chain employs TRBV12-3 or TRBV12-4 and TRBJ2-5, with a weak D call TRBD1 (6 bases). This TCR was recovered from a human patient who received a combined kidney and bone marrow transplant. Some T cells here may be from the graft donor. The sequenced part of the CDR3 DNA is TGTGCCAGCAGTACCTCTTCAAGGGGGTGGGGAGAGACC. This sequence encodes CASSTSSRGWGET. The entire CDR3 protein is CASSTSSRGWGETQYF.